These 8 T cell receptor beta chains came from one sample sequenced in a study of blood T cell repertoires in COVID-19. Measured with immunoSEQ multiplex PCR; TCRdb has only the in-frame clones, and not every one. The sample contains under 200,000 clones, 70% to 90% of which appear only once. The sample comprised peripheral blood. These TCRs come from a man between 18 and 29 years old with acute or convalescent COVID-19.

The J gene is TRBJ1-2, the V gene TRBV4-2; D not resolved. Trimming removed 0 bases at V and 6 bases at J, with 17 bases between. CDR1 and CDR2 (germline): LGHNA, YNFKEQ. The CDR3 length is 16 residues. The DNA of the CDR3 is TGTGCCAGCAGCCAAGATTGGCCGGGAAAATGGAATGGCTACACCTTC. Its protein is CASSQDWPGKWNGYTF.

This chain links TRBV5-6 with TRBJ1-2, with TRBD1 matching 8 bases. Germline V CDR1 and CDR2: SGHDT, YYEEEE. CDR3 length equals 15 residues. V was clipped by 4 bases and J by 5 bases; unmatched bases: 10. The CDR3 DNA sequence: TGTGCCAGCAGCACCAAGGACAGGGCCTGGTATGGCTACACCTTC. It codes for CASSTKDRAWYGYTF.

The CDR3 DNA follows: TGTGCCAGCAGTTTAGTTAGAACCGAGCAGTTCTTC. Translating gives CASSLVRTEQFF. The genes are TRBV28 and TRBJ2-1; the D is unclear. The CDR3 contains 12 residues. The V end was cut by 2 bases, the J end by 10 bases, with 9 bases between. Germline CDR1 and CDR2: MDHEN and SYDVKM.

The table lists this clone with a count of one. The chain links TRBV18 to TRBJ2-7, with a weak D call TRBD1 (6 bases). Germline V gene lookup returns CDR1 KGHSH and CDR2 LQKENI. The CDR3 covers 15 residues. Trimming cost V 2 bases and J 0 bases, with 11 bases left between them. The CDR3: CASSPVAGASYEQYV. The CDR3 DNA is TGTGCCAGCTCACCAGTGGCAGGGGCCTCCTACGAGCAGTACGTC.

V usage is TRBV12-3 or TRBV12-4 and J usage is TRBJ1-5; unclear D gene. Trimming stripped 6 bases from V and 9 bases from J, with 12 bases between. This CDR3 is built from 12 residues. CDR3 loop: CASSPDMRPQHF. CDR3 coding DNA: TGTGCCAGCAGCCCCGACATGCGGCCCCAGCATTTT.

The V gene is TRBV4-2, the J gene TRBJ1-1; D gene unclear. With 6 bases removed from V and 4 bases from J, the gap between germline ends came to 18 bases. CDR3 length: 15 residues. Germline V gene data show CDR1 as LGHNA and CDR2 as YNFKEQ. CDR3 sequence (DNA): TGTGCCAGCAGGCATCGAGCGGGTTATAGCACTGAAGCTTTCTTT. This translates into CASRHRAGYSTEAFF.

This chain links TRBV7-2 with TRBJ2-1; TRBD1 matches at 11 bases. The CDR3 length is 14 residues. The germline CDR1 and CDR2 sequences are SGHTA and FQGNSA. The V gene end was trimmed by 5 bases and the J gene end by 15 bases; junction bases not matched to a gene: 12. The DNA for the CDR3 is TGTGCCAGCAGCAAGGGACAGGGGGTTAAAATATCGTTCTTC. It is translated as CASSKGQGVKISFF.

V and J are TRBV5-5 and TRBJ1-2, with D possibly TRBD1 on 6 matching bases. Deletions cut 0 bases from V and 1 base from J, with 7 bases between. Per the germline V gene, CDR1 is SGHKS and CDR2 is YYEKEE (reference sequence). This CDR3 is 14 amino acids long. CDR3: CASSLGGHNYGYTF. CDR3 in DNA: TGTGCCAGCAGCTTGGGGGGACATAACTATGGCTACACCTTC.